The rows below give T cell receptor beta chains drawn from one sample of a study of cytomegalovirus exposure and HLA in healthy donors. The assay was immunoSEQ multiplex PCR, and TCRdb's table has in-frame clones only and misses some. The sample holds under 200,000 clones; 85% to 90% are singletons and the top ten take 4% to 5%. The sample consisted of PBMCs. These receptors were obtained from a man between 18 and 35 years old in good health and CMV-seropositive. CDR3s include the opening cysteine and the closing phenylalanine or tryptophan. The order of the fields is V gene, clone size, D gene, J gene, CDR3 DNA, CDR3 protein. The D gene is left open where the match is weak. Clone size is shown for a subset of rows, as once, few, many or a class of expanded clone.

>TRBV28|.|.|TRBJ2-5
TGTGCCAGCAGTGGTCAGGGAGAGACCCAGTACTTC
CASSGQGETQYF
>TRBV10-3|once|TRBD1|TRBJ1-2
TGTGCCATCACCAGACAGGGGGACAGCTATGGCTACACCTTC
CAITRQGDSYGYTF
>TRBV19|.|.|TRBJ1-1
TGTGCCAGTAGTATCACCAGCGCGAACACTGAAGCTTTCTTT
CASSITSANTEAFF
>TRBV28|.|.|TRBJ1-1
TGTGCCAGCAGCTTCTTAGGGGTAGAAGCTTTCTTT
CASSFLGVEAFF
>TRBV10-3|.|TRBD2|TRBJ2-7
TGTGCCATCAGACTAGCGGGAGGCTACGAGCAGTACTTC
CAIRLAGGYEQYF
>TRBV15|.|.|TRBJ1-4
TGTGCCACCAGCAGGACCCCGACAGTTCCTAATGAAAAACTGTTTTTT
CATSRTPTVPNEKLFF
>TRBV18|.|.|TRBJ1-2
TGTGCCAGCTCACCCCAATCCCGTGAACTTTTCTGGTATGGCTACACCTTC
CASSPQSRELFWYGYTF
>TRBV18|few|TRBD2|TRBJ2-2
TGTGCCAGCTCACCCCCTTGGACTAGCGGGCGTACCGGGGAGCTGTTTTTT
CASSPPWTSGRTGELFF
>TRBV18|once|.|TRBJ2-7
TGTGCCAGCTCATACCTATCCCGACTTGCCTACGAGCAGTACTTC
CASSYLSRLAYEQYF
>TRBV7-3|.|.|TRBJ1-5
TGTGCCAGCAGCCCGGACAGAAATCAGCCCCAGCATTTT
CASSPDRNQPQHF
>TRBV2|.|TRBD2|TRBJ2-5
TGTGCCAGCAGTGTTCGCGGGAGCGGTGGTCAAGAGACCCAGTACTTC
CASSVRGSGGQETQYF
>TRBV7-9|few|TRBD2|TRBJ2-5
TGTGCCAGCAGCTCCCCTAGCGGGAGTGCGGAGACCCAGTACTTC
CASSSPSGSAETQYF
>TRBV27|.|.|TRBJ2-7
TGTGCCAGACCCCTTGGCACCTACGAGCAGTACTTC
CARPLGTYEQYF
>TRBV27|few|TRBD1|TRBJ1-2
TGTGCCAGCAGTCTACGGACAGGGGCCTATGGCTACACCTTC
CASSLRTGAYGYTF
>TRBV30|few|TRBD1|TRBJ2-7
TGTGCCTGCCGGGACAGCTCCTACGAGCAGTACTTC
CACRDSSYEQYF
>TRBV7-8|.|TRBD2|TRBJ2-7
TGTGCCAGCAGCTCCACCAGGACTAGCGGTCCCTACGAGCAGTACTTC
CASSSTRTSGPYEQYF
>TRBV10-3|.|TRBD1|TRBJ1-2
TGTGCCATCAGTGCAAACAGGGGGCCCTTTGGCTACACCTTC
CAISANRGPFGYTF
>TRBV9|.|.|TRBJ1-2
TGTGCCAGCAGCGTAGGGGGCAATGGCTACACCTTC
CASSVGGNGYTF
>TRBV28|few|.|TRBJ1-2
TGTGCCAGCAGTTTACAATATGGCTACACCTTC
CASSLQYGYTF
>TRBV12-5|.|TRBD2|TRBJ2-7
TGTGCTAGTGGTTTGGTACGGGGGGGAGCCTACGAGCAGTACTTC
CASGLVRGGAYEQYF
>TRBV7-9|.|.|TRBJ2-7
TGTGCCAGCAGCTTAAGTGCAGGGTCCTACGAGCAGTACTTC
CASSLSAGSYEQYF
>TRBV10-3|.|.|TRBJ2-1
TGTGCCATCAGTGTACCTACAACCGGGACTTCCTACAATGAGCAGTTCTTC
CAISVPTTGTSYNEQFF
>TRBV28|once|.|TRBJ2-7
TGTGCCAGCAGTTTCTTTTCCGGCAGGACTTTGGGGATAGCGGCTCCCTACGAGCAGTACTTC
CASSFFSGRTLGIAAPYEQYF
>TRBV7-8|.|.|TRBJ2-1
TGTGCCAGCAGCTTAAGCGGCTCCTACAATGAGCAGTTCTTC
CASSLSGSYNEQFF
>TRBV10-3|.|TRBD2|TRBJ2-2
TGTGCCATCAGATGGACTAGCAGAAACACCGGGGAGCTGTTTTTT
CAIRWTSRNTGELFF
>TRBV6-5|.|TRBD1|TRBJ2-7
TGTGCCAGCTCCCGCGACAGGGTGACCTACGAGCAGTACTTC
CASSRDRVTYEQYF
>TRBV11-1|once|.|TRBJ2-1
TGTGCCAGCAGCTTAGGTGGTAGCGCGAGCTCCTACAATGAGCAGTTCTTC
CASSLGGSASSYNEQFF
>TRBV6-6|.|.|TRBJ1-5
TGTGCCAGCACCTCCGACTTACATAATCAGCCCCAGCATTTT
CASTSDLHNQPQHF
>TRBV7-8|once|.|TRBJ2-7
TGTGCCAGCAGCCGAACTGTCTCGGGACTTTCCTACGAGCAGTACTTC
CASSRTVSGLSYEQYF
>TRBV10-2|few|.|TRBJ2-5
TGCGCCAGCAGTGACGCCGCGGAGACCCAGTACTTC
CASSDAAETQYF
>TRBV13|.|.|TRBJ2-5
TGTGCCAGCAGCTTTTGGGAAACAGGGCAAGAGACCCAGTACTTC
CASSFWETGQETQYF
>TRBV19|few|.|TRBJ1-4
TGTGCCAGTAGTATAGATCACGGGGTAAATGAAAAACTGTTTTTT
CASSIDHGVNEKLFF
>TRBV30|.|TRBD1|TRBJ2-7
TGTGCCTGGAGCTCGGGACAGCTTTACGAGCAGTACTTC
CAWSSGQLYEQYF
>TRBV2|.|TRBD1|TRBJ1-1
TGTGCCAGCAGGTTCAACCGGGACAGGGATGTAGAGAACGCGGTCACTGAAGCTTTCTTT
CASRFNRDRDVENAVTEAFF
>TRBV10-3|.|.|TRBJ1-2
TGTGCCATCAGCCCCGACACAGGCCCAGGCTATGGCTACACCTTC
CAISPDTGPGYGYTF
>TRBV5-8|.|TRBD1|TRBJ2-7
TGTGCCAGCAGTCACGCGGGACAGGGAAGTGGTCGGCAGTACTTC
CASSHAGQGSGRQYF
>TRBV27|.|.|TRBJ2-2
TGTGCCAGCAGTTTATTAGGGACAACCACCGGGGAGCTGTTTTTT
CASSLLGTTTGELFF
>TRBV27|.|.|TRBJ2-7
TGTGCCAGCAGTCGATCGCCGGGACTTGGTCCCGAGCAGTACTTC
CASSRSPGLGPEQYF
>TRBV20-1|.|.|TRBJ2-1
TGCAGTGCCTTTAGCGGCAATGAGCAGTTCTTC
CSAFSGNEQFF
>TRBV28|.|TRBD2|TRBJ2-5
TGTGCCAGCACCCCGGGACTAGCGGGATCAGAGACCCAGTACTTC
CASTPGLAGSETQYF
>TRBV6-1|.|TRBD1|TRBJ1-5
TGTGCCAGCAGTGAAGGGACAGGGCATCAGCCCCAGCATTTT
CASSEGTGHQPQHF
>TRBV4-2|.|TRBD2|TRBJ2-5
TGTGCCAGCAGCCAAGGGGCGGGAGGCGGGACACAAGAGACCCAGTACTTC
CASSQGAGGGTQETQYF
>TRBV5-1|.|TRBD2|TRBJ2-1
TGCGCCAGCAGCTTGGTCCCTCTAGCGGCCGACAATGAGCAGTTCTTC
CASSLVPLAADNEQFF
>TRBV19|.|.|TRBJ2-3
TGTGCCAGTAGTATAACTGAGGCTACGGGCACAGATACGCAGTATTTT
CASSITEATGTDTQYF
>TRBV11-3|.|.|TRBJ2-3
TGTGCCAGCAGCTTGGAGGGGGCTACAGATACGCAGTATTTT
CASSLEGATDTQYF
>TRBV5-4|.|.|TRBJ2-5
TGTGCCAGCAGCTTGGGATCAGGTATACAAGAGACCCAGTACTTC
CASSLGSGIQETQYF
>TRBV30|.|TRBD1|TRBJ2-2
TGTGCCTGGAGACAGGGGGCGAACACCGGGGAGCTGTTTTTT
CAWRQGANTGELFF
>TRBV7-6|.|TRBD2|TRBJ2-1
TGTGCCAGCACCACAGCTGGACTAGCGAACAATGAGCAGTTCTTC
CASTTAGLANNEQFF
>TRBV9|.|TRBD2|TRBJ2-2
TGTGCCAGCAGCCCACGACTAGCGGGAGCCGGGGAGCTGTTTTTT
CASSPRLAGAGELFF
>TRBV19|.|TRBD1|TRBJ2-2
TGTGCCAGTAGCGGGGACAGGTGGAGTAGATCGGACACCGGGGAGCTGTTTTTT
CASSGDRWSRSDTGELFF